Below, 3 T cell receptor beta chains from the same sample are listed, as sequenced in a study of blood T cells in healthy people across ages. The use of a sample-barcoded 5' primer and a J-beta primer mix characterized a second PCR of roughly 6 to 11 cycles. MiXCR was run by TCRdb on the 5' RACE reads, yielding one entry per CDR3 protein. This sample yields 700,000 to 850,000 distinct CDR3 sequences, of which approximately 55% are seen a single time; approximately 40% belongs to the top ten. The sample was blood. The receptors here all came from a man aged 80 or over in good health.

This chain uses TRBV10-3 with TRBJ1-4; no reliable D call. Germline loops: CDR1 ENHRY, CDR2 SYGVKD. The CDR3 runs 12 residues. The ends were cut back, 3 bases at V and 7 bases at J, with 6 bases in the middle. The CDR3 nucleotides are TGTGCCATCAGTGACAGCCGTGAAAAACTGTTTTTT. Translated, it gives CAISDSREKLFF.

CDR3 residues: CASSQDLVSNYGYTF. For the CDR3, the DNA is TGTGCCAGCAGCCAAGATCTGGTCAGTAACTATGGCTACACCTTC. This chain uses TRBV3-1 with TRBJ1-2, with unresolved D. This CDR3 is 15 amino acids long. V lost 0 bases and J 1 base, leaving 9 bases between the germline ends. In germline, CDR1 is LGHDT, CDR2 YNNKEL (reference sequence).

CDR3 sequence (DNA): TGTGCCAGCAGCGAGGGGTCGGGCAATGAGCAGTACTTC. It encodes CASSEGSGNEQYF. The chain couples TRBV7-3 to TRBJ2-7; D tentatively reads TRBD1 or TRBD2 (5 bases each). This CDR3 spans 13 amino acids. CDR1 and CDR2 from the germline V gene are SGHTA and FQGTGA. V lost 5 bases and J lost 7, with 15 bases in between.